This is a list of T cell receptor beta chains from one sample in a study of cytomegalovirus exposure and HLA in healthy donors. TCRdb's copy holds only in-frame clones and misses some; the assay was immunoSEQ multiplex PCR. The top ten clones hold around 1.1% of a sample with 200,000 to 250,000 clones, about nine tenths of them seen once. Sequenced material: PBMCs. These TCRs come from a woman aged 18-30 years in good health and CMV-seronegative. The CDR3 runs from the conserved cysteine through the conserved F or W. The D gene is left open where the match is weak. The listing skips clone size in some rows; elsewhere it reads once, few, many or a size class.

.,once,TRBV11-3,TRBJ1-1,CASSRLENTEAFF,TGTGCCAGCAGCCGCCTAGAGAACACTGAAGCTTTCTTT
TRBD2,once,TRBV7-6,TRBJ2-1,CASSSRGPAGGYYNEQFF,TGTGCCAGCAGCTCCCGAGGGCCAGCGGGAGGATACTACAATGAGCAGTTCTTC
TRBD2,.,TRBV5-3,TRBJ2-2,CAILRLAENTGELFF,TGTGCCATCCTCAGACTAGCGGAAAACACCGGGGAGCTGTTTTTT
.,.,TRBV2,TRBJ1-1,CASTQQSLNTEAFF,TGTGCCAGCACCCAACAGAGCTTGAACACTGAAGCTTTCTTT
.,.,TRBV10-3,TRBJ1-3,CAISESPGYGNTIYF,TGTGCCATCAGTGAGTCCCCGGGATATGGAAACACCATATATTTT
.,.,TRBV5-4,TRBJ2-5,CASSLGGQGYQETQYF,TGTGCCAGCAGCTTAGGCGGCCAGGGGTACCAAGAGACCCAGTACTTC
TRBD1,.,TRBV7-2,TRBJ2-7,CASSFTGVSYEQYF,TGTGCCAGCAGCTTCACAGGGGTCTCCTACGAGCAGTACTTC
.,.,TRBV5-1,TRBJ2-3,CASSLGGVGTDTQYF,TGCGCCAGCAGCTTGGGCGGGGTGGGCACAGATACGCAGTATTTT
.,.,TRBV30,TRBJ2-3,CAWSKGRSTDTQYF,TGTGCCTGGAGTAAGGGGAGGAGCACAGATACGCAGTATTTT
.,.,TRBV27,TRBJ2-1,CASSLALVGEQFF,TGTGCCAGCAGTTTAGCACTAGTCGGGGAGCAGTTCTTC
TRBD1,.,TRBV29-1,TRBJ1-1,CSASTGDLGEAFF,TGCAGCGCCAGCACAGGGGATTTAGGTGAAGCTTTCTTT
.,.,TRBV9,TRBJ2-2,CASSGAANTGELFF,TGTGCCAGCAGTGGGGCCGCGAACACCGGGGAGCTGTTTTTT
.,once,TRBV11-2,TRBJ1-1,CASSLGPGNTEAFF,TGTGCCAGCAGCTTAGGTCCAGGGAACACTGAAGCTTTCTTT
.,.,TRBV11-2,TRBJ2-7,CASSAPSGELREQYF,TGTGCCAGCAGCGCCCCTTCGGGTGAACTACGAGAGCAGTACTTC
.,.,TRBV5-1,TRBJ1-1,CASSLEAIGGTEAFF,TGCGCCAGCAGCTTAGAGGCAATCGGCGGCACTGAAGCTTTCTTT
.,.,TRBV4-1,TRBJ2-7,CASSQESWLAGLEQYF,TGCGCCAGCAGCCAAGAATCCTGGCTCGCGGGGCTCGAGCAGTACTTC
.,.,TRBV5-1,TRBJ2-5,CASSLDRTQETQYF,TGCGCCAGCAGCTTGGACAGAACGCAAGAGACCCAGTACTTC
.,.,TRBV6-1,TRBJ1-5,CASSDTGKGNQPQHF,TGTGCCAGCAGTGACACGGGGAAGGGCAATCAGCCCCAGCATTTT
.,.,TRBV4-1,TRBJ2-1,CASSRGPGVGNEQFF,TGCGCCAGCAGCCGGGGGCCCGGGGTGGGCAATGAGCAGTTCTTC
.,.,TRBV2,TRBJ1-2,CASSEKGNWAYGYTF,TGTGCCAGCAGTGAAAAGGGGAATTGGGCTTATGGCTACACCTTC
TRBD1,.,TRBV9,TRBJ2-7,CASSVDPGQGIYEQYF,TGTGCCAGCAGCGTAGATCCGGGACAGGGGATATACGAGCAGTACTTC
.,few,TRBV6-1,TRBJ2-7,CASSEARVPTYEQYF,TGTGCCAGCAGTGAAGCGAGGGTCCCTACCTACGAGCAGTACTTC
TRBD1,.,TRBV19,TRBJ2-3,CASSIMGTGSTDTQYF,TGTGCCAGTAGTATAATGGGGACAGGTAGCACAGATACGCAGTATTTT
.,.,TRBV15,TRBJ2-3,CATSRDRQGRTDTQYF,TGTGCCACCAGCAGAGATCGGCAGGGCAGAACAGATACGCAGTATTTT
.,.,TRBV5-1,TRBJ1-1,CASSLGRGRNTEAFF,TGCGCCAGCAGCTTGGGAAGGGGCAGGAACACTGAAGCTTTCTTT
.,.,TRBV15,TRBJ1-1,CATSRGLYTANTEAFF,TGTGCCACCAGCAGAGGCCTCTACACAGCGAACACTGAAGCTTTCTTT
.,.,TRBV5-5,TRBJ2-7,CASSLGASQISYEQYF,TGTGCCAGCAGCTTGGGGGCTAGCCAGATCTCCTACGAGCAGTACTTC
.,.,TRBV4-2,TRBJ2-1,CASSQGAWKEQFF,TGTGCCAGCAGCCAGGGGGCCTGGAAGGAGCAGTTCTTC
.,.,TRBV9,TRBJ2-7,CANSVGDAGGVYEQYF,TGTGCCAACAGCGTGGGGGACGCCGGAGGGGTGTACGAGCAGTACTTC
TRBD2,.,TRBV27,TRBJ2-7,CASSLKASGSYEQYF,TGTGCCAGCAGTTTAAAGGCTAGCGGATCCTACGAGCAGTACTTC
.,once,TRBV28,TRBJ2-3,CASSLFGGSATDTQYF,TGTGCCAGCAGTTTATTCGGGGGTTCAGCAACAGATACGCAGTATTTT
.,.,TRBV28,TRBJ1-6,CASEQTGSYNSPLHF,TGTGCCAGCGAGCAAACGGGCTCCTATAATTCACCCCTCCACTTT
.,.,TRBV5-8,TRBJ1-1,CASSPGLNTEAFF,TGTGCCAGCAGCCCGGGTCTGAACACTGAAGCTTTCTTT
TRBD2,.,TRBV5-1,TRBJ2-1,CASFRLAGVHEQFF,TGCGCCAGCTTTCGGCTAGCGGGAGTACATGAGCAGTTCTTC
TRBD1,.,TRBV11-2,TRBJ1-4,CASSLDQVTGREKLFF,TGTGCCAGCAGCTTAGATCAGGTGACAGGGCGGGAAAAACTGTTTTTT
TRBD1,.,TRBV11-2,TRBJ2-2,CASSLAGGTGELFF,TGTGCCAGCAGCTTAGCAGGGGGTACCGGGGAGCTGTTTTTT
.,.,TRBV5-4,TRBJ1-1,CASSSIDPKGDTEAFF,TGTGCCAGCAGCTCAATCGACCCGAAGGGGGACACTGAAGCTTTCTTT
.,.,TRBV28,TRBJ1-6,CASNDHGGSSPLHF,TGTGCCAGCAACGACCACGGGGGTTCCTCACCCCTCCACTTT
.,few,TRBV4-1,TRBJ2-5,CASSRDWGEETQYF,TGCGCCAGCAGCCGTGACTGGGGCGAAGAGACCCAGTACTTC
TRBD1,.,TRBV29-1,TRBJ1-1,CSVEETGGLMNTEAFF,TGCAGCGTTGAGGAGACAGGGGGCCTGATGAACACTGAAGCTTTCTTT
TRBD1,.,TRBV10-2,TRBJ2-1,CASTNPRRGLGHEQFF,TGCGCCAGCACAAACCCTCGCAGGGGGTTAGGTCATGAGCAGTTCTTC
.,.,TRBV6-1,TRBJ2-7,CASSEAVTVAYEQYF,TGTGCCAGCAGTGAAGCTGTGACAGTGGCATACGAGCAGTACTTC
TRBD1,.,TRBV4-2,TRBJ1-5,CASSQYGTGDVQPQHF,TGTGCCAGCAGCCAGTACGGGACAGGGGATGTTCAGCCCCAGCATTTT
.,.,TRBV11-2,TRBJ2-7,CASSPPRLAPYEQYF,TGTGCCAGCAGCCCGCCGCGGCTAGCCCCCTACGAGCAGTACTTC
TRBD1,.,TRBV4-1,TRBJ2-7,CASSQGGTGSYEQYF,TGCGCCAGCAGCCAAGGAGGGACAGGCTCCTACGAGCAGTACTTC
TRBD2,.,TRBV5-4,TRBJ2-5,CASSHNRLAGEETQYF,TGTGCCAGCAGCCACAATAGACTAGCGGGAGAGGAGACCCAGTACTTC
.,.,TRBV7-7,TRBJ2-7,CASSLEDSSYEQYF,TGTGCTAGCAGCTTAGAGGACAGCTCCTACGAGCAGTACTTC
.,.,TRBV5-1,TRBJ1-1,CASSLGQQNTEAFF,TGCGCCAGCAGCTTGGGACAGCAGAACACTGAAGCTTTCTTT
.,.,TRBV7-8,TRBJ2-1,CASSPRGTSYNEQFF,TGTGCCAGCAGTCCCAGGGGAACTTCCTACAATGAGCAGTTCTTC
TRBD2,.,TRBV6-6,TRBJ2-2,CASSPGTSGTGELFF,TGTGCCAGCAGTCCGGGGACTAGCGGGACCGGGGAGCTGTTTTTT
.,.,TRBV7-2,TRBJ2-2,CASSQVLGGNTGELFF,TGTGCCAGCAGCCAAGTCTTGGGGGGTAACACCGGGGAGCTGTTTTTT
TRBD2,.,TRBV15,TRBJ2-3,CATSLTYSGIRTDTQYF,TGTGCCACCAGCCTTACCTATAGCGGGATCCGCACAGATACGCAGTATTTT
.,.,TRBV9,TRBJ2-7,CASSPSSSYEQYF,TGTGCCAGCAGCCCTAGTAGCTCCTACGAGCAGTACTTC
.,.,TRBV6-4,TRBJ1-2,CASSAQQGNYGYTF,TGTGCCAGCAGTGCCCAGCAGGGGAACTATGGCTACACCTTC
TRBD2,once,TRBV11-2,TRBJ2-7,CASSFPLAGVREQYF,TGTGCCAGCAGCTTCCCGCTAGCGGGAGTTAGGGAGCAGTACTTC